The 18 T cell receptor beta chains in this list originate from one sample, sequenced in a study of control samples from healthy donors and cancer patients. Sequenced by immunoSEQ multiplex PCR; TCRdb stores in-frame clones only, minus some. The sample has about 86,000 clones; more than 85% are singletons. What was sequenced was blood. These receptors originate from a woman in her 30s in good health.

The CDR3 reads CASSSGTLFTEAFF. The DNA for the CDR3 is TGCGCCAGCAGCTCCGGGACCTTGTTCACTGAAGCTTTCTTT. The rearrangement links TRBV5-1 to TRBJ1-1; D is perhaps TRBD1 (5 bases). The CDR3 totals 14 residues. The V end was cut by 3 bases, the J end by 4 bases, with 13 bases between. The germline V gene encodes CDR1 SGHRS and CDR2 YFSETQ.

The chain carries TRBV6-5 and TRBJ1-2, with no clear D. The CDR3 sequence is 14 residues long. V was pared by 2 bases and J by 7 bases, with 14 bases between. Germline values: CDR1 MNHEY, CDR2 SVGAGI. For the CDR3, the DNA is TGTGCCAGCAGTTACACCGGGCGGAGAGGTGGCTACACCTTC. It translates to CASSYTGRRGGYTF.

The rearrangement joins TRBV21-1 to TRBJ1-5; TRBD1 is the table's D call and was not checked against the DNA. TRBV21-1 is deemed a pseudogene. This CDR3 contains 17 residues. The CDR3 DNA reads as TGTGCCAGCAGCAAAGATAGCAGGACAGGGGGGGGACAGCCCCAGCATTTT. Amino acid sequence: CASSKDSRTGGGQPQHF.

The chain is built from TRBV18 and TRBJ2-5; D gene uncertain. The CDR3 runs 11 residues. Looked up from germline, CDR1 is KGHSH and CDR2 is LQKENI. The V and J ends lost 6 bases and 3 bases respectively, with 5 bases between them. The CDR3, as DNA: TGTGCCAGCTCCCCCAAAGAGACCCAGTACTTC. Its translation is CASSPKETQYF.

The V and J genes are TRBV28 and TRBJ1-2; D gene ambiguous. CDR1 is MDHEN, CDR2 SYDVKM, per germline. The CDR3 contains 12 residues. Deletions cut 1 base from V and 8 bases from J, with 8 bases between. CDR3 amino acids: CASSLSKYGYTF. In nucleotides, the CDR3 is TGTGCCAGCAGTTTATCAAAGTACGGCTACACCTTC.

The chain has TRBV11-3 and TRBJ2-3; no clear D gene. This CDR3 comprises 15 residues. Germline V lookup: CDR1 SGHNT, CDR2 YENEEA. V dropped 5 bases and J dropped 3 bases, with 15 bases sitting between them. This CDR3 is CASSQTGSRTDTQYF. The CDR3, as DNA: TGTGCCAGCAGCCAAACCGGGTCTCGGACAGATACGCAGTATTTT.

This chain connects TRBV11-2 to TRBJ1-1; tentatively, D is TRBD1 (6 bases). Per germline, CDR1 SGHAT and CDR2 FQNNGV. Between the trimmed V and J ends, which lost 5 bases and 5 bases, there was a span of 18 bases. The CDR3 loop spans 15 amino acids. The CDR3 sequence is CASSGLGGGETEAFF. The CDR3 coding sequence is TGTGCCAGCAGCGGTTTAGGAGGGGGGGAGACTGAAGCTTTCTTT.

The gene calls are TRBV30 and TRBJ2-2; D gene uncertain. Trimming pared 2 bases from V and 5 bases from J, leaving 9 bases between. This CDR3 comprises 13 residues. CDR1 and CDR2 (germline): GTSNPN, SVGIG (reference sequence). CDR3 in DNA: TGTGCCTGGAGTATCTCGGAGACCGGGGAGCTGTTTTTT. Translating it yields CAWSISETGELFF.

The rearrangement uses TRBV30 and TRBJ1-2; D uncertain. Per germline, CDR1 GTSNPN and CDR2 SVGIG (reference sequence). Trimming shortened V by 4 bases and J by 1 base, and 13 bases separated the two germline ends. The CDR3 is made up of 14 amino acids. DNA of the CDR3: TGTGCCTGGAAGGTTATGGGAAATAACTATGGCTACACCTTC. It translates to CAWKVMGNNYGYTF.

This chain joins TRBV19 and TRBJ2-7; a possible D gene is TRBD1 (5 bases). This CDR3 is built from 11 residues. V was cut by 10 bases and J by 1 base, with 8 bases left in between. Germline values: CDR1 LNHDA, CDR2 SQIVND (reference sequence). CDR3 sequence reads: CATRQSYEQYF. DNA of the CDR3: TGTGCCACACGACAGTCCTACGAGCAGTACTTC.

CDR3 sequence: CAIRAGTLREQYF. The DNA of the CDR3 is TGTGCCATCAGGGCCGGGACGCTAAGGGAGCAGTACTTC. The rearrangement joins TRBV10-3 to TRBJ2-7, with D perhaps being TRBD1 or TRBD2 (5 bases each). Germline CDR1 ENHRY, CDR2 SYGVKD. V dropped 6 bases and J dropped 7 bases, with 16 bases sitting between them. This CDR3 has 13 amino acids.

The chain is built from TRBV7-9 and TRBJ2-3; TRBD1 matches at 8 bases. CDR3 length: 14 residues. Germline loops: CDR1 SEHNR, CDR2 FQNEAQ (reference sequence). V lost 5 bases and J lost 3; bases outside the gene matches: 4. The CDR3: CASSQTGVTDTQYF. CDR3 nucleotide sequence: TGTGCCAGCAGCCAGACAGGGGTAACAGATACGCAGTATTTT.

The gene calls are TRBV18 and TRBJ2-2, with D maybe TRBD1 (7 bases). The CDR3 is 16 residues long. V lost 5 bases and J 4 bases, leaving 17 bases between the germline ends. Germline CDR1 reads KGHSH; CDR2 reads LQKENI. The CDR3: CASSSRGGGRTGELFF. Here the CDR3 DNA reads TGTGCCAGCTCATCCCGCGGAGGGGGCCGCACCGGGGAGCTGTTTTTT. Full variable domain (outside the CDR3, taken from reference TRBV18 and TRBJ2-2): NAGVMQNPRHLVRRRGQEARLRCSPMKGHSHVYWYRQLPEEGLKFMVYLQKENIIDESGMPKERFSAEFPKEGPSILRIQQVVRGDSAAYFCASSSRGGGRTGELFFGEGSRLTVL.

V usage is TRBV7-3 and J usage is TRBJ2-2; D is undetermined. The CDR3 extends over 13 amino acids. Trimming removed 2 bases from V and 4 bases from J, with 5 bases in between. CDR1 is SGHTA, CDR2 FQGTGA, per germline. The CDR3: CASSLLGTGELFF. CDR3 DNA sequence: TGTGCCAGCAGCTTACTGGGCACCGGGGAGCTGTTTTTT.

The chain recombines TRBV10-2 with TRBJ2-1; 8 bases are a match to TRBD2. The germline V gene has CDR1 WSHSY and CDR2 SAAADI. V gave up 2 bases and J gave up 8 bases; unmatched junction bases: 11. This CDR3 has 16 residues. The CDR3 sequence is CASSEIRGLDNHEQFF. In nucleotides, the CDR3 is TGCGCCAGCAGTGAGATCAGGGGACTAGATAACCATGAGCAGTTCTTC.

The genes are TRBV5-4 and TRBJ2-2; weak D call: TRBD2 (6 bases). Germline assignment: CDR1 SGHNT and CDR2 YYREEE (reference sequence). V lost 3 bases to trimming and J lost 6 bases, with 18 bases between them. The CDR3 sequence is 16 residues long. The chain's CDR3 is CASSSVGGDLSGELFF. The CDR3 DNA is TGTGCCAGCAGCTCCGTCGGGGGAGATCTTTCCGGGGAGCTGTTTTTT.

V usage is TRBV3-1 (or the pseudogene TRBV3-2) and J usage is TRBJ2-1; D unclear. Germline CDR1 is LGHDT and CDR2 is YNNKEL (reference sequence). The V and J ends lost 2 bases and 4 bases respectively, with 6 bases between them. The CDR3 contains 13 residues. The CDR3, as DNA: TGTGCCAGCAGCCAATCCCCTTACAATGAGCAGTTCTTC. This encodes CASSQSPYNEQFF.

This CDR3 reads CASSVGDDYGYTF. The CDR3 bases are TGTGCCAGCAGCGTAGGGGATGACTATGGCTACACCTTC. J is TRBJ1-2 and V is TRBV9; D gene unclear. Germline CDR1 reads SGDLS; CDR2 reads YYNGEE. This CDR3 is built from 13 residues. V was pared by 0 bases and J by 3 bases, with 6 bases between.